The rows below give T cell receptor beta chains drawn from one sample of a study of T cells in tumors after PD-1 blockade. Libraries were prepared by immunoSEQ multiplex PCR; TCRdb keeps only in-frame clonotypes and omits some of them. The profile shows about 47,000 clones, 79% of them singletons. This material consisted of PBMCs, taken before anti-PD-1 therapy. The receptors derive from a human donor with advanced basal cell or squamous cell carcinoma (not recorded which). Each CDR3 is given with its conserved first and last residue. D genes are given only for firm matches. A row's size may be missing; if present it is once, few, many or a size class.

V gene	J gene	D gene	clone size	CDR3 length	CDR3 DNA	CDR3 protein
TRBV27	TRBJ1-3	.	.	15	TGTGCCAGCAGTTTCTCCCCCGTCTCTGGAAACACCATATATTTT	CASSFSPVSGNTIYF
TRBV7-9	TRBJ1-1	.	once	12	TGTGCCAGCAGCTTTTTGAACACTGAAGCTTTCTTT	CASSFLNTEAFF
TRBV6-1	TRBJ2-7	.	few	12	TGTGCCAGCAGTGATACAGGGTACGAGCAGTACTTC	CASSDTGYEQYF
TRBV6-5	TRBJ2-7	.	.	15	TGTGCCAGCACTACAAGTGGGCAGGAGCTCTACGAGCAGTACTTC	CASTTSGQELYEQYF
TRBV7-9	TRBJ2-7	.	.	12	TGTGCCAGCAGCTTAGCCACCTACGAGCAGTACTTC	CASSLATYEQYF
TRBV18	TRBJ2-2	TRBD2	.	16	TGTGCCAGCTCGCAGACTAGCGGGGTGAACACCGGGGAGCTGTTTTTT	CASSQTSGVNTGELFF
TRBV29-1	TRBJ1-5	.	.	12	TGCAGCGTTTCAGGGTCAGGTCAGCCCCAGCATTTT	CSVSGSGQPQHF
TRBV21-1	TRBJ1-6	.	.	17	TGTGCCAGCAGCAACCATAGGACAGGACCCTATAATTCACCCCTCCACTTT	CASSNHRTGPYNSPLHF
TRBV21-1	TRBJ1-1	.	.	18	TGTGCCAGCACCCCGGGGACAGGGGCGAAACCCATGAACACTGAAGCTTTCTTT	CASTPGTGAKPMNTEAFF
TRBV28	TRBJ2-7	TRBD2	.	14	TGTGCCAGCAGGCCAACCGGGGGGGGGAACGAGCAGTACTTC	CASRPTGGGNEQYF
TRBV7-9	TRBJ1-3	TRBD1	.	15	TGTGCCAGCAGCCAACAGACAGGGCCCCGAAACACCATATATTTT	CASSQQTGPRNTIYF
TRBV5-1	TRBJ2-1	.	.	16	TGCGCCAGCAGCTTGGGGGGCTCCGGAAGATACAATGAGCAGTTCTTC	CASSLGGSGRYNEQFF
TRBV28	TRBJ1-4	.	.	14	TGTGCCAGCAGTTTCGGGGAACCGAGTGAAAAACTGTTTTTT	CASSFGEPSEKLFF
TRBV19	TRBJ2-2	.	.	13	TGTGCCAGTCTCCCCGAGGGGCCCGGGGAGCTGTTTTTT	CASLPEGPGELFF
TRBV9	TRBJ2-1	TRBD1	.	15	TGTGCCAGCAGCGTAGGAGACAGGGCAGTATGGGAGCAGTTCTTC	CASSVGDRAVWEQFF
TRBV5-1	TRBJ2-7	TRBD1	.	14	TGCGCCAGCAGCCCCGACAGGGCGGTCTACGAGCAGTACTTC	CASSPDRAVYEQYF
TRBV6-5	TRBJ1-1	TRBD1	.	14	TGTGCCAGCACCCAAGGACAGGTGAGCACTGAAGCTTTCTTT	CASTQGQVSTEAFF
TRBV18	TRBJ2-2	TRBD2	.	16	TGTGCCAGCTCACCCCTAGCGGGATCGAACACCGGGGAGCTGTTTTTT	CASSPLAGSNTGELFF
TRBV7-9	TRBJ1-6	.	.	12	TGTGCCAGCAGCTCGTCGAGCCTACCCCTCCACTTT	CASSSSSLPLHF
TRBV6-5	TRBJ1-5	.	.	12	TGTGCCACCGAAGGAGGAGGGCAGCCCCAGCATTTT	CATEGGGQPQHF
TRBV11-3	TRBJ2-1	.	.	14	TGTGCCAGCAGCTCCACGATAGTCTACAATGAGCAGTTCTTC	CASSSTIVYNEQFF
TRBV7-2	TRBJ1-4	.	.	17	TGTGCCAGCAGCTCGGCAGTAACGCGGGCAACTAATGAAAAACTGTTTTTT	CASSSAVTRATNEKLFF
TRBV2	TRBJ1-2	.	.	14	TGTGCCAGCACCAGGGATCCCACGAACTATGGCTACACCTTC	CASTRDPTNYGYTF
TRBV5-1	TRBJ2-5	TRBD1	.	14	TGCGCCAGCAGACTACAGGGGAGCCAAGAGACCCAGTACTTC	CASRLQGSQETQYF
TRBV5-4	TRBJ1-4	.	.	14	TGTGCCAGCAGCCACCAGGGAGACGGAGAAAAACTGTTTTTT	CASSHQGDGEKLFF
TRBV25-1	TRBJ1-4	.	.	16	TGTGCCAGCAGTGGCGCCAAACAGGGAACTAATGAAAAACTGTTTTTT	CASSGAKQGTNEKLFF
TRBV7-8	TRBJ1-5	.	.	16	TGTGCCAGCAGCTTAAAGGATGGCCCTAGCAATCAGCCCCAGCATTTT	CASSLKDGPSNQPQHF
TRBV29-1	TRBJ2-1	TRBD1	.	15	TGCAGCGTAGGGACAGGGCAAAGCTCCTACAATGAGCAGTTCTTC	CSVGTGQSSYNEQFF
TRBV9	TRBJ2-7	.	.	15	TGTGCCAGCAGCGTATCAGCGACTGTCTCCTACGAGCAGTACTTC	CASSVSATVSYEQYF
TRBV11-1	TRBJ2-7	.	.	16	TGTGCCAGCAGCTTAGCGGGGTTTACAGGCGTCCACGAGCAGTACTTC	CASSLAGFTGVHEQYF
TRBV7-8	TRBJ1-2	.	.	14	TGTGCCAGCAGCCTAGGACAGAATACGGGCGGCTACACCTTC	CASSLGQNTGGYTF
TRBV4-1	TRBJ1-2	TRBD1	.	20	TGCGCCAGCAGCCAAGTTTTGCTTAAATCTACCAGGGGGCGCGACTATGGCTACACCTTC	CASSQVLLKSTRGRDYGYTF
TRBV5-1	TRBJ2-1	TRBD2	medium-sized	15	TGCGCCAGCAGCGCTACTAGCGGGGGGGCTAGTGAGCAGTTCTTC	CASSATSGGASEQFF
TRBV4-1	TRBJ1-5	.	once	15	TGCGCCAGCAGCCAACCGACCAGGGACAATCAGCCCCAGCATTTT	CASSQPTRDNQPQHF
TRBV5-6	TRBJ2-5	.	few	15	TGTGCCAGCAGCCTCCAGGGTGGGACCCAAGAGACCCAGTACTTC	CASSLQGGTQETQYF
TRBV19	TRBJ1-5	TRBD1	.	15	TGTGCCAGTAGTCGGGACAGGGGCGTAAATCAGCCCCAGCATTTT	CASSRDRGVNQPQHF
TRBV27	TRBJ2-4	.	.	12	TGTGCCAGCAGTTCTCAGGGAAACATTCAGTACTTC	CASSSQGNIQYF
TRBV6-2/TRBV6-3	TRBJ1-3	TRBD1	.	15	TGTGCCAGCAGCAGACAGGGGGCGACGGGAAACACCATATATTTT	CASSRQGATGNTIYF
TRBV19	TRBJ1-1	.	.	13	TGTGCCAGTAGTATCGACTTGACCGCTGAAGCTTTCTTT	CASSIDLTAEAFF
TRBV5-6	TRBJ2-2	.	.	15	TGTGCCAGCAGCTTGTTAGGGAGGAACACCGGGGAGCTGTTTTTT	CASSLLGRNTGELFF
TRBV18	TRBJ1-1	.	.	16	TGTGCCAGCTCACCGGGGCAGGGGTTGTCGGACACTGAAGCTTTCTTT	CASSPGQGLSDTEAFF
TRBV2	TRBJ2-2	TRBD1	.	14	TGTGCCAGCAGTGAGACAGGGAGAACCGGGGAGCTGTTTTTT	CASSETGRTGELFF
TRBV5-1	TRBJ1-1	.	.	13	TGCGCCAGCAGCCAGGTGGTGGACACTGAAGCTTTCTTT	CASSQVVDTEAFF
TRBV7-6	TRBJ2-7	.	.	14	TGTGCCAGCAGCTTAGGGGACGGAGGCTACGAGCAGTACTTC	CASSLGDGGYEQYF
TRBV23-1	TRBJ2-1	.	once	9	TGCGCCCTCAGCCATGAGCAGTTCTTC	CALSHEQFF